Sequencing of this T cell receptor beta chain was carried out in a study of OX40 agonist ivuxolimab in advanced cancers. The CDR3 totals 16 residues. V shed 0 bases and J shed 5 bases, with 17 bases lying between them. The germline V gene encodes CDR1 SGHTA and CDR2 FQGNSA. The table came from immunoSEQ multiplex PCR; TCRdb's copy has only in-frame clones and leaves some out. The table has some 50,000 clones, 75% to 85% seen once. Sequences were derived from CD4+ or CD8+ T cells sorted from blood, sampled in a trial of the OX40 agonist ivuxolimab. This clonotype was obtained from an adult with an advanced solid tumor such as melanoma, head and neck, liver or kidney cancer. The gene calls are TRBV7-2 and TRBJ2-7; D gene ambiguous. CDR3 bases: TGTGCCAGCAGCTTAGCACTCTCCTCTTCTCCTAACGAGCAGTACTTC. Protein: CASSLALSSSPNEQYF.